The entry below gives a single T cell receptor beta chain sequence along with its context. Antigen unknown. Cultured CD4+ T cells had their DNA profiled by the Oncomine TCR Beta short-read assay. TCRdb itself ran the PCR reads through MiXCR, one entry per CDR3 protein. The data contain fewer than 25,000 distinct CDR3 sequences, around 42% of them singletons. Time point reported: late sampling 161 to 241 days after vaccination in a few convalescent patients. This sample's treatment: roughly 11-day PBMC culture with coronavirus spike peptide pools or control peptides (ViraFEST assay). V gave up 4 bases and J gave up 6 bases, with 16 bases separating them. CDR1 SNHLY and CDR2 FYNNEI come from the germline V gene. The CDR3 is made up of 15 amino acids. The source of the sample is a study of vaccination and CD4 T cells after COVID-19.

The rearrangement joins TRBV2 to TRBJ1-5; no clear D gene. The sequences come from CD4+ T cells from blood, cultured in vitro, collected about 7 months after SARS-CoV-2 vaccination. This clonotype was obtained from a human donor who had recovered from COVID-19. CDR3 DNA sequence: TGTGCCAGCAGTGGACGGGTTGCCACCGGTCAGCCCCAGCATTTT. This translates into CASSGRVATGQPQHF.